The sequence of this TCR beta chain was determined in a study of STAT5B mutations in CD4+ large granular lymphocyte leukemia. Study-wide findings and caveats: Patient CD4-sorted repertoires looked more clonal than healthy CD4+ repertoires, even without putative leukemic clones. TRBV06-family usage was enriched in top patient clones (8/27) versus controls (2/35). Main leukemic clonotypes were patient-specific, but approximately 27% appeared at low frequency elsewhere. Data were not HLA-matched across samples.

CDR3 length: 15 residues. J lost 2 bases, V lost 6 bases, and 4 bases had no gene match. Germline loops: CDR1 KGHSH, CDR2 LQKENI. This clone appeared a few times. The target antigen is unknown. This table comes from immunoSEQ multiplex PCR, and its TCRdb copy is limited to in-frame clones, with some not included. The sample lists about 30,000 clones, around 76% occurring once. The chain joins TRBV18 to TRBJ1-5, with 10 bases matching TRBD1. The specimen sequenced was CD4+ T cells from blood buffy coats. This TCR was recovered from a human donor in good health. CDR3 protein: CASSYGTGGNQPQHF. Written as DNA, the CDR3 is TGTGCCAGCTCGTACGGGACAGGGGGCAATCAGCCCCAGCATTTT. The full variable domain, in which reference TRBV18 and TRBJ1-5 provide the parts outside the CDR3, is NAGVMQNPRHLVRRRGQEARLRCSPMKGHSHVYWYRQLPEEGLKFMVYLQKENIIDESGMPKERFSAEFPKEGPSILRIQQVVRGDSAAYFCASSYGTGGNQPQHFGDGTRLSIL.